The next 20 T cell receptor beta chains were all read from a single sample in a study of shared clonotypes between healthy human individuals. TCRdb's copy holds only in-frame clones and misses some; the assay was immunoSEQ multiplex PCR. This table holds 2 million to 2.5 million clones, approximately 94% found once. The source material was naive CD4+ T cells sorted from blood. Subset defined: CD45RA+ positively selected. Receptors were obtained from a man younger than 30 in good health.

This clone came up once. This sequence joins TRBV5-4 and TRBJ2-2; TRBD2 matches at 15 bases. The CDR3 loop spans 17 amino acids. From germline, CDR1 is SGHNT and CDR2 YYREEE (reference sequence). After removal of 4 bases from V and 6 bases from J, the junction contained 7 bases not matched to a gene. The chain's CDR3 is CASSRGLAGGLSGELFF. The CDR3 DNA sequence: TGTGCCAGCAGCAGAGGACTAGCGGGAGGGCTCTCCGGGGAGCTGTTTTTT.

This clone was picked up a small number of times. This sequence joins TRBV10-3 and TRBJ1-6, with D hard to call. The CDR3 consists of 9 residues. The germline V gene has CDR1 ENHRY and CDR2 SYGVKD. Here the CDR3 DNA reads TGTACCCTATGGCCACCCCTCCACTTT. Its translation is CTLWPPLHF.

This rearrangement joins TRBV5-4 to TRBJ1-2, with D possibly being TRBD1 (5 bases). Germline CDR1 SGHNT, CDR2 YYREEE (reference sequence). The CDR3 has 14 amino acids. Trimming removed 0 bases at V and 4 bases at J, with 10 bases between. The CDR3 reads CASSLVAGLYGYTF. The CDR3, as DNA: TGTGCCAGCAGCTTGGTCGCAGGGCTCTATGGCTACACCTTC.

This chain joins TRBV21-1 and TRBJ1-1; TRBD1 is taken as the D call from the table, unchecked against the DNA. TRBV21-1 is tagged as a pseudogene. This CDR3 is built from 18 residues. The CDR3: CASSKGVTAPPQNTEAFF. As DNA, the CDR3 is TGTGCCAGCAGCAAAGGAGTGACAGCCCCACCCCAGAACACTGAAGCTTTCTTT.

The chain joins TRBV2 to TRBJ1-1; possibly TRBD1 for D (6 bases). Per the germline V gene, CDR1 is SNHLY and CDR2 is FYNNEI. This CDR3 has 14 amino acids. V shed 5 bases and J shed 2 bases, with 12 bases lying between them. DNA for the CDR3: TGTGCCAGCAGTTACAGGGTGCGTAACACTGAAGCTTTCTTT. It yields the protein CASSYRVRNTEAFF.

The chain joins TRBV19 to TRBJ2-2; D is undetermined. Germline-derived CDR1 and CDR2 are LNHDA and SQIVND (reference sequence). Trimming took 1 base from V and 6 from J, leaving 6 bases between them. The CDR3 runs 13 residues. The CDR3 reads CASSIVPSGELFF. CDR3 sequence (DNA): TGTGCCAGTAGTATAGTTCCATCCGGGGAGCTGTTTTTT.

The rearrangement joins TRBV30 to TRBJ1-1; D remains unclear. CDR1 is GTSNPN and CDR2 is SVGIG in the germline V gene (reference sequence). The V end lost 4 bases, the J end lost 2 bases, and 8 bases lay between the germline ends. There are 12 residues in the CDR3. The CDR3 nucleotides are TGTGCCTGGATCTGGGGAAACACTGAAGCTTTCTTT. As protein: CAWIWGNTEAFF. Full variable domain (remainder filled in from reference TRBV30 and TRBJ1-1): SQTIHQWPATLVQPVGSPLSLECTVEGTSNPNLYWYRQAAGRGLQLLFYSVGIGQISSEVPQNLSASRPQDRQFILSSKKLLLSDSGFYLCAWIWGNTEAFFGQGTRLTVV.

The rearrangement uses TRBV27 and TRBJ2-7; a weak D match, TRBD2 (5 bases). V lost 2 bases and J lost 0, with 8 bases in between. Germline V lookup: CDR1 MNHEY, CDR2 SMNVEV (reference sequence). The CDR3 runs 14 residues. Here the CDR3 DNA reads TGTGCCAGCAGTTTAAGAGGGTTCTCCTACGAGCAGTACTTC. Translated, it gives CASSLRGFSYEQYF.

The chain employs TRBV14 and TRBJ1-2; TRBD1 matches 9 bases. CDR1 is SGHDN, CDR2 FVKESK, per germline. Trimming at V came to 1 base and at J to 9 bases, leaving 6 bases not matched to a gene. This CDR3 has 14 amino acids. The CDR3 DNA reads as TGTGCCAGCAGCCAAGTCCCTACAGGGGGCAGCTACACCTTC. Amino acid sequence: CASSQVPTGGSYTF.

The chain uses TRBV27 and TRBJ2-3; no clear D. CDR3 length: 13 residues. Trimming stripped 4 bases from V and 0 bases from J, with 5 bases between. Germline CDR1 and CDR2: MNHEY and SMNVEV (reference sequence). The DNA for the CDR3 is TGTGCCAGCAGTTATGGTAGCACAGATACGCAGTATTTT. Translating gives CASSYGSTDTQYF.

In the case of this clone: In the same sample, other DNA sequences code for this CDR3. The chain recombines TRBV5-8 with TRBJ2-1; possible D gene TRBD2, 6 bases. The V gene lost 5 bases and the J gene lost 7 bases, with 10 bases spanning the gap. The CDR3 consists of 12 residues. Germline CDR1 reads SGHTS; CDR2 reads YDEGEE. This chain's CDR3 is CASSRGRNEQFF. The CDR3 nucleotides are TGTGCCAGCAGTCGGGGGAGGAATGAGCAGTTCTTC.

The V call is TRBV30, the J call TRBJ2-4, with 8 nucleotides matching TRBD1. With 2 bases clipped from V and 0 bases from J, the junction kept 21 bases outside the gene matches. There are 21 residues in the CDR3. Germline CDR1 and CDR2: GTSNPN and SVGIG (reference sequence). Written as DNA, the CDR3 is TGTGCCTGGAGTTGGCCGGAGGACAGGGACTTTCGTTACCTAGCCAAAAACATTCAGTACTTC. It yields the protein CAWSWPEDRDFRYLAKNIQYF.

The CDR3 DNA reads as TGTGCCAGCTTGAGAGGGGTCGAGAACACTGAAGCTTTCTTT. Protein sequence: CASLRGVENTEAFF. The rearrangement links TRBV18 to TRBJ1-1; the D gene is possibly TRBD1 (5 bases). V dropped 7 bases and J dropped 1 base, with 13 bases sitting between them. This CDR3 has 14 residues. The germline V gene has CDR1 KGHSH and CDR2 LQKENI. The complete variable domain, with remaining parts taken from reference TRBV18 and TRBJ1-1, reads NAGVMQNPRHLVRRRGQEARLRCSPMKGHSHVYWYRQLPEEGLKFMVYLQKENIIDESGMPKERFSAEFPKEGPSILRIQQVVRGDSAAYFCASLRGVENTEAFFGQGTRLTVV.

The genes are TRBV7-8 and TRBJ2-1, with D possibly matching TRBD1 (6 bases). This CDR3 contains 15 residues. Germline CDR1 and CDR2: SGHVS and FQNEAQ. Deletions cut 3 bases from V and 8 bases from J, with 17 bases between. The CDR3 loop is CASSLGAFGDHEQFF. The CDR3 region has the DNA TGTGCCAGCAGCTTGGGGGCATTTGGGGACCATGAGCAGTTCTTC. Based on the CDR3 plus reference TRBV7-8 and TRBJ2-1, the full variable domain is GAGVSQSPRYKVAKRGQDVALRCDPISGHVSLFWYQQALGQGPEFLTYFQNEAQLDKSGLPSDRFFAERPEGSVSTLKIQRTQQEDSAVYLCASSLGAFGDHEQFFGPGTRLTVL.

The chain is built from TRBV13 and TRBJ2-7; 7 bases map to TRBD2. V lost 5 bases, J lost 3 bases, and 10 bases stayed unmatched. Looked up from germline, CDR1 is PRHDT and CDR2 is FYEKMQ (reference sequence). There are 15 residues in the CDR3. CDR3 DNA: TGTGCCAGCAGCCCCTCCCGACTAGCAAACTACGAGCAGTACTTC. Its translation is CASSPSRLANYEQYF.

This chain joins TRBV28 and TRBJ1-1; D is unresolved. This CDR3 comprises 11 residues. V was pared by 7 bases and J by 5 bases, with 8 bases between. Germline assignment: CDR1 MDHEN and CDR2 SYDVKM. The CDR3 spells CASKGRTEAFF. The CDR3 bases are TGTGCCAGCAAAGGGAGAACTGAAGCTTTCTTT.

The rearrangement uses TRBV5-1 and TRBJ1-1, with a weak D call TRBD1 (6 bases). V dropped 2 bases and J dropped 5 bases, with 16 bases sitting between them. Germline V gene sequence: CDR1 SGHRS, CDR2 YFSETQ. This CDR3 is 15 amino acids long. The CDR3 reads CASSFDPTGATEAFF. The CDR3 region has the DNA TGCGCCAGCAGCTTTGATCCGACAGGAGCTACTGAAGCTTTCTTT. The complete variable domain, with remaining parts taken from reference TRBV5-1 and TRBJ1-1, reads KAGVTQTPRYLIKTRGQQVTLSCSPISGHRSVSWYQQTPGQGLQFLFEYFSETQRNKGNFPGRFSGRQFSNSRSEMNVSTLELGDSALYLCASSFDPTGATEAFFGQGTRLTVV.

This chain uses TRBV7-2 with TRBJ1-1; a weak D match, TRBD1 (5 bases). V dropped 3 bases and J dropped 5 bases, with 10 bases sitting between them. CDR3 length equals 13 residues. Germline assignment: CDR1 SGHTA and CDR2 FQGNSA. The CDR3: CASSFRGMTEAFF. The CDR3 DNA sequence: TGTGCCAGCAGCTTTCGGGGGATGACTGAAGCTTTCTTT.

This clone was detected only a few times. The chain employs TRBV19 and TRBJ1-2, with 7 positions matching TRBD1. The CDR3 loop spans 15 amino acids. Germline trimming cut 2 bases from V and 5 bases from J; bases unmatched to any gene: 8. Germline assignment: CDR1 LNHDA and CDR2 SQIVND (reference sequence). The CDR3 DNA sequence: TGTGCCAGTAGTATACTCCCGACAGGGTCGTATGGCTACACCTTC. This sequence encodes CASSILPTGSYGYTF.

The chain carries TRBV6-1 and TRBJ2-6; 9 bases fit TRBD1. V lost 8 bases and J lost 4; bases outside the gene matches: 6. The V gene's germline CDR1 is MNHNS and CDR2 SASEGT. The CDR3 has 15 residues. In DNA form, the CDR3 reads TGTGCCAGCGAGAACAGGGGGCAAGGGGCCAACGTCCTGACTTTC. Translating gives CASENRGQGANVLTF.